The clone carrying this T cell receptor (beta chain) appeared a few times. Alpha and beta constant-region primers primed reverse transcription of approximately 0.55 ug RNA. Using multiplexing indices, alpha and beta chain libraries were generated apart by chain-specific third strand synthesis. From the 5' RACE reads, TCRdb called clonotypes with MiXCR, one entry per CDR3 protein. The data show thousands of distinct CDR3 sequences, with approximately 6.1% seen just once and approximately 23% held by the top ten. All unsorted peripheral T cells were captured because whole blood was used without fractionation. The data derive from a study of HIV-infected patients and healthy controls. Study background: The CD4:CD8 ratio increased slightly in early therapy, but CD8 counts showed no consistent change.

Source: blood, taken before antiretroviral therapy. This receptor was taken from an adult with HIV infection.

The chain's CDR3 is CAISEAGGGYGYTF. For the CDR3, the DNA is TGTGCCATCAGTGAAGCAGGGGGCGGCTATGGCTACACCTTC. The chain uses TRBV10-3 and TRBJ1-2, with TRBD1 identical over 8 bases. Germline-derived CDR1 and CDR2 are ENHRY and SYGVKD. The CDR3 consists of 14 residues. With V trimmed by 3 bases and J by 4 bases, 4 bases remained unmatched.